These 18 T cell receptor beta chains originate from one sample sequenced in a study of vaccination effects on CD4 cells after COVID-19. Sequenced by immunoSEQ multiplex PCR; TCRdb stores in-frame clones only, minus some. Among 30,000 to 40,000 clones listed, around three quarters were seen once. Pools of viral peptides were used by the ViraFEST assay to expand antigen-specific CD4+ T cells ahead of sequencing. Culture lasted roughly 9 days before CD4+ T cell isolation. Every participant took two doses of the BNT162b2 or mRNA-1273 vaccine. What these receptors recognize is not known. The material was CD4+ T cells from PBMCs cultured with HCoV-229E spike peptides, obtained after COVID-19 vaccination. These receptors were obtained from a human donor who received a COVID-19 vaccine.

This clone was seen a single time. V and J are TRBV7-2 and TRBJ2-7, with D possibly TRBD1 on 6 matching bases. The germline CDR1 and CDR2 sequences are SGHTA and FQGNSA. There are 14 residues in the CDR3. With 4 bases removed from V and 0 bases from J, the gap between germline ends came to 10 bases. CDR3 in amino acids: CASSYRQASYEQYF. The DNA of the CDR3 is TGTGCCAGCAGCTACCGACAGGCCTCCTACGAGCAGTACTTC.

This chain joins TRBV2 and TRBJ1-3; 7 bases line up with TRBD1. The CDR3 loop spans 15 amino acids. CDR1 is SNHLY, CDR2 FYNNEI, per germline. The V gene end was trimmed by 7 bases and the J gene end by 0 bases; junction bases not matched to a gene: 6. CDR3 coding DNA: TGTGCCAGCAAGACAGGGCAGCGCTCTGGAAACACCATATATTTT. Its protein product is CASKTGQRSGNTIYF. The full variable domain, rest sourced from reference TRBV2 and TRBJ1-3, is EPEVTQTPSHQVTQMGQEVILRCVPISNHLYFYWYRQILGQKVEFLVSFYNNEISEKSEIFDDQFSVERPDGSNFTLKIRSTKLEDSAMYFCASKTGQRSGNTIYFGEGSWLTVV.

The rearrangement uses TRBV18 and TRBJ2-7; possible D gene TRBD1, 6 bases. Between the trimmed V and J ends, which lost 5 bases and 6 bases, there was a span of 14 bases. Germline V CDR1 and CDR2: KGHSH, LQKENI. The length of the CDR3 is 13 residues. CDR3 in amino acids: CASSAGTGREQYF. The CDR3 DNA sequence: TGTGCCAGCTCAGCCGGAACAGGGCGCGAGCAGTACTTC.

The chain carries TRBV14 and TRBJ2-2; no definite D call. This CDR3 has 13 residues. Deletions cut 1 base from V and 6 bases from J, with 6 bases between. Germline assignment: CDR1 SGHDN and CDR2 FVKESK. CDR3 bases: TGTGCCAGCAGCCAAGGTGGGGCCGGGGAGCTGTTTTTT. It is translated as CASSQGGAGELFF.

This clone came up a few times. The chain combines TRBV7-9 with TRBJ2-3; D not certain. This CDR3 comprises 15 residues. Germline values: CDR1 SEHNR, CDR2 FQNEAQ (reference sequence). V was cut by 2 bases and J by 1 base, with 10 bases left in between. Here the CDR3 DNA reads TGTGCCAGCAGCTTACCAGGAAGACGCACAGATACGCAGTATTTT. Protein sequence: CASSLPGRRTDTQYF.

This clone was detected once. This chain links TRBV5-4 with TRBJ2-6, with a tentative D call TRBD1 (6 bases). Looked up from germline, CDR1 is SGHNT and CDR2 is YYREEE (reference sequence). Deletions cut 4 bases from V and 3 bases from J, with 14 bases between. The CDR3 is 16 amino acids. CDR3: CASSLQGFDGANVLTF. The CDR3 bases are TGTGCCAGCAGCCTACAGGGTTTCGATGGGGCCAACGTCCTGACTTTC.

This chain's CDR3 is CASSFGEVGNEQFF. The CDR3 region has the DNA TGTGCCAGCAGCTTCGGGGAGGTAGGCAATGAGCAGTTCTTC. V gene TRBV11-3 combines with J gene TRBJ2-1, with a weak D call TRBD2 (6 bases). In germline, CDR1 is SGHNT, CDR2 YENEEA. The CDR3 contains 14 residues. The V and J ends lost 3 bases and 6 bases respectively, with 12 bases between them.

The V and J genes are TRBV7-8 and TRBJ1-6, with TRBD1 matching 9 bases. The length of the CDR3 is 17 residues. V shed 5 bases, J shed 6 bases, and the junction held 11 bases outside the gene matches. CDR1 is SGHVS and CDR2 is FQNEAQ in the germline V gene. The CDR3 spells CASSRLSGTGSNSPLHF. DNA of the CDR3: TGTGCCAGCAGCCGTTTATCCGGGACAGGGAGTAATTCACCCCTCCACTTT. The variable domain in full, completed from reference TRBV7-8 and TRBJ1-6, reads GAGVSQSPRYKVAKRGQDVALRCDPISGHVSLFWYQQALGQGPEFLTYFQNEAQLDKSGLPSDRFFAERPEGSVSTLKIQRTQQEDSAVYLCASSRLSGTGSNSPLHFGNGTRLTVT.

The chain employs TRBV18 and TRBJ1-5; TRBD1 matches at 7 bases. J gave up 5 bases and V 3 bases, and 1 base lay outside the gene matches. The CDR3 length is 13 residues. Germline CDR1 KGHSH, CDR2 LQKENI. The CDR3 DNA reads TGTGCCAGCTCACCGCAGGGGGATCAGCCCCAGCATTTT. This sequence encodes CASSPQGDQPQHF. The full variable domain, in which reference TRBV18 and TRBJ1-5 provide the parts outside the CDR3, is NAGVMQNPRHLVRRRGQEARLRCSPMKGHSHVYWYRQLPEEGLKFMVYLQKENIIDESGMPKERFSAEFPKEGPSILRIQQVVRGDSAAYFCASSPQGDQPQHFGDGTRLSIL.

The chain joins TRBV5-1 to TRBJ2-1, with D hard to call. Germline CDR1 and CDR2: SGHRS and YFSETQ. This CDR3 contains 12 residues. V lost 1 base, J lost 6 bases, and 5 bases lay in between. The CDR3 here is CASSLNPNEQFF. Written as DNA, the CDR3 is TGCGCCAGCAGCTTGAACCCCAATGAGCAGTTCTTC.

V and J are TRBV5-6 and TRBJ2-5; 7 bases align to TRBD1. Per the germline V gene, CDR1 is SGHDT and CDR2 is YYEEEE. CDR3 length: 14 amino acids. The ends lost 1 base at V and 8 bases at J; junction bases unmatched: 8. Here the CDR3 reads CASSLSGTEVTQYF. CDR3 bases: TGTGCCAGCAGCTTGTCCGGGACAGAGGTTACCCAGTACTTC.

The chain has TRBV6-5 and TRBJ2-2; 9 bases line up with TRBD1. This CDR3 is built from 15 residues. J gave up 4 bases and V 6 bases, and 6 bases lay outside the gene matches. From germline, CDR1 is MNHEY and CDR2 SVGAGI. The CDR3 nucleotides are TGTGCCAGCAGGTTGGGACAGGGAATCACCGGGGAGCTGTTTTTT. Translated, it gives CASRLGQGITGELFF.

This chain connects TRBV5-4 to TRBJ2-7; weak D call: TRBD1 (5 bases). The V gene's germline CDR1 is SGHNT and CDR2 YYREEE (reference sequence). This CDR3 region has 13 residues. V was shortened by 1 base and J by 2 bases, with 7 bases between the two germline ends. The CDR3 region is CASSLPGTYEQYF. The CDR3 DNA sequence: TGTGCCAGCAGCTTGCCAGGGACCTACGAGCAGTACTTC.

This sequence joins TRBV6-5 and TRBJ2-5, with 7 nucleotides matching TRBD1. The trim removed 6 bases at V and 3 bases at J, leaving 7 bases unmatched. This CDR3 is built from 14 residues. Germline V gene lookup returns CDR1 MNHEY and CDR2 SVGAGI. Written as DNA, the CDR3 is TGTGCCAGCAGCAGCCTGGGACAGAAAGAGACCCAGTACTTC. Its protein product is CASSSLGQKETQYF.

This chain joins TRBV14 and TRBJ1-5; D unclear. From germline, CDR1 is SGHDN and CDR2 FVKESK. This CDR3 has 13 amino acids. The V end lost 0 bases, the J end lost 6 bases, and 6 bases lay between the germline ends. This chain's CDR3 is CASSQDMGQPQHF. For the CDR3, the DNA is TGTGCCAGCAGCCAAGATATGGGTCAGCCCCAGCATTTT.

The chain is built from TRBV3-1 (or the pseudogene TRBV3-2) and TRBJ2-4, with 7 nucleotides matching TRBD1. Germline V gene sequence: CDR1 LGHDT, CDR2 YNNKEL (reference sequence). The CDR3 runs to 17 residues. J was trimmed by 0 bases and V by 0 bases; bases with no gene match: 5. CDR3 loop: CASSQEGTDLAKNIQYF. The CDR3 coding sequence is TGTGCCAGCAGCCAAGAAGGGACAGATCTAGCCAAAAACATTCAGTACTTC.

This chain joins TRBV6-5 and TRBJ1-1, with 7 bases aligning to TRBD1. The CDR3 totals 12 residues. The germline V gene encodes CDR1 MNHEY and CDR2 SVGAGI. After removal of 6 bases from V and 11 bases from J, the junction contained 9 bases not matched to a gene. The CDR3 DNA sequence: TGTGCCAGCAGGCCGACAGGGTTTAGGGCTTTCTTT. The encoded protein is CASRPTGFRAFF.

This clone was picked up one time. The CDR3 DNA is TGCGCCAGCAGCGCGACGGGACAGGGAAGCGGCTACACCTTC. Protein product: CASSATGQGSGYTF. The gene calls are TRBV5-1 and TRBJ1-2, with 9 positions matching TRBD1. CDR1 and CDR2 from the germline V gene are SGHRS and YFSETQ. V lost 4 bases and J lost 8; bases outside the gene matches: 9. The CDR3 is 14 residues long.